This TCR beta chain was documented in a study of T cell repertoires in cytomegalovirus infection (dated by TCRdb to about 2019). Concerning the study at large: Peptide stimulations targeted recently identified HLA-C-restricted CMV epitopes, whose presentation resists viral immunomodulation, together with well-studied HLA-B-restricted epitopes. Because public TCR beta signatures pointed to carriage of CMV infection together with the matching HLA type, the HLA type of each donor mattered for the analysis.

The treatment or condition tag for this specimen amounts to: in vitro stimulation with specific CMV peptide epitopes to enrich CMV-specific T cells. V is clipped by 2 bases and J by 2 bases, and the sequence between their germline boundaries is 13 bases long. From cysteine to phenylalanine, the CDR3 is 15 amino acids long. Only the CDR3 region is kept as DNA, spanning 45 bases read in frame from base 1. Via the germline V gene (reference sequence), CDR1 is SGHKS and CDR2 YYEKEE. The table lists this clonotype with a few counts. Its antigen is currently not known. Qualities for individual bases were not recorded, and no much larger clone is one base off. Results the study describes overall, beyond this receptor: Carriers of CMV infection plus the relevant HLA type were discriminated by the cumulative frequency of public TCR beta family members in the study cohort and in an independent 352-donor cohort. The ex vivo response was dominated by HLA-C-restricted CMV-specific TCR beta clonotypes, which also provided the single most frequent clonotype in two of eight donors.

Instrument on record: Illumina HiSeq 1500. Starting from the raw public reads, TCRdb applied fastp trimming at Q25, assembled clones with MiXCR and retained in-frame beta chains. Each entry merges the rows of one CDR3 protein and shows their most common DNA and genes. In this sample the table shows around 120,000 distinct CDR3 sequences, under 45% of which occur a single time. The top ten clones comprise just under 75% of the sample. This material consisted of CD8+ T cells from cultured PBMCs, taken from culture after CMV antigen stimulation. The clonotype comes from a human donor in good health (CMV status not recorded). Some clones in this sample may be carry-over from other donors' samples. The chain is assembled from TRBV5-5 and TRBJ2-5, and the D gene may be TRBD2, 6 bases matching. CDR3 sequence: CASSFGPGLQETQYF. In nucleotide form, the sequence is TGTGCCAGCAGCTTCGGTCCGGGACTGCAAGAGACCCAGTACTTC. The CDR3 plus the reference TRBV5-5 and TRBJ2-5 genes for the other parts give the full variable domain: DAGVTQSPTHLIKTRGQQVTLRCSPISGHKSVSWYQQVLGQGPQFIFQYYEKEERGRGNFPDRFSARQFPNYSSELNVNALLLGDSALYLCASSFGPGLQETQYFGPGTRLLVL.